The rows below give T cell receptor beta chains drawn from one sample of a study of shared clonotypes between healthy human individuals. Assay used: immunoSEQ multiplex PCR; TCRdb lists only in-frame clones, some missing. Here the sample spans some 2 million clones, approximately 94% being singletons. The source material was naive CD8+ T cells sorted from blood. The origin of the receptors is a young man in good health. The CDR3 runs from the conserved cysteine through the conserved F or W. Fields, in order: V gene, J gene, D gene, clone size, CDR3 protein. The D gene is left open where the match is weak. Clone size is given for some rows only: seen once, a few or many times, or a class if the clone is expanded.

>TRBV11-3|TRBJ2-7|-|-
CASSLVHGYYEQYF
>TRBV7-9|TRBJ1-1|-|-
CASSPGTPTTEAFF
>TRBV6-5|TRBJ1-5|-|-
CASSSPGGNQPQHF
>TRBV5-4|TRBJ2-7|-|-
CASSSSGSPYEQYF
>TRBV2|TRBJ2-5|TRBD2|once
CASSELAGGPLLYF
>TRBV19|TRBJ2-4|-|-
CASSIWGRVENIQYF
>TRBV7-9|TRBJ2-1|-|-
CASSPTIGPGRYNEQFF
>TRBV5-1|TRBJ2-1|-|-
CASSPLALGYNEQFF
>TRBV19|TRBJ1-1|-|-
CASSLGGLTEAFF
>TRBV19|-|-|few
CASSIILEGEQYF
>TRBV7-9|TRBJ2-5|-|-
CASSVPNLETQYF
>TRBV29-1|TRBJ2-3|-|-
CSVEDQGGLPLSTDTQYF
>TRBV9|TRBJ2-7|TRBD2|once
CASSVGGGRLEQYF
>TRBV25-1|TRBJ1-2|TRBD1|-
CASTTGGSVYGYTF
>TRBV6-1|TRBJ2-7|-|-
CASSGLTPGVFHEQYF
>TRBV27|TRBJ2-6|-|-
CASSPAVGGANVLTF
>TRBV7-9|TRBJ1-4|-|-
CASSLSEETNEKLFF
>TRBV6-5|TRBJ2-3|TRBD2|-
CASSHLAGLSTDTQYF
>TRBV15|TRBJ1-2|-|-
CATSRDNAGNYGYTF
>TRBV19|TRBJ1-5|-|-
CASSIDGENQPQHF
>TRBV11-2|TRBJ2-1|TRBD2|-
CASSDWPVAGEYNEQFF
>TRBV6-5|TRBJ1-1|-|-
CASSYGSGNTEAFF
>TRBV6-5|TRBJ2-7|-|-
CASSYAFPSPTYEQYF
>TRBV27|TRBJ2-5|TRBD1|once
CASSSPDRGPETQYF
>TRBV30|TRBJ2-7|-|-
CAWSPSYEQYF
>TRBV27|TRBJ2-7|-|-
CASSLMGPSLSYEQYF
>TRBV5-6|TRBJ2-7|-|-
CASSLASYEQYF
>TRBV11-2|TRBJ1-3|-|-
CASSHVANTIYF
>TRBV7-3|TRBJ2-1|-|-
CASSLEGHYNEQFF
>TRBV6-5|TRBJ2-1|TRBD1|-
CASSHLSGTDNEQFF
>TRBV7-9|TRBJ2-2|-|-
CASSLEWPTNTGELFF
>TRBV19|TRBJ2-7|-|-
CATAAVGESYEQYF
>TRBV5-6|TRBJ2-1|TRBD1|-
CASSQGASSYNEQFF
>TRBV27|TRBJ2-7|TRBD2|-
CASSFTGLAAYEQYF
>TRBV4-1|TRBJ2-5|-|-
CASSGEYQETQYF
>TRBV28|TRBJ1-4|-|-
CASSLYAGATNEKLFF
>TRBV10-3|TRBJ1-2|-|-
CAISEGDWRGTF
>TRBV10-3|TRBJ2-3|-|-
CAISESGVGEGRMDTQYF
>TRBV7-9|TRBJ1-5|TRBD1|-
CASSLVGQDRQHF
>TRBV29-1|TRBJ2-7|-|-
CSGIRGPNYEQYF
>TRBV4-1|TRBJ1-2|-|-
CASSQGLDYGYTF
>TRBV6-1|TRBJ2-3|-|-
CASSVWGVTTDTQYF
>TRBV27|TRBJ2-5|TRBD1|-
CASSPDRDQTQYF
>TRBV6-5|TRBJ2-5|-|once
CASSSDRSPAQYF
>TRBV6-5|TRBJ2-7|-|-
CASSYSSVAYEQYF
>TRBV9|TRBJ2-7|TRBD2|few
CASSVAASGTFEQYF
>TRBV4-1|TRBJ2-7|TRBD2|-
CASSQEDGAGGPLYEQYF
>TRBV4-1|TRBJ2-5|-|-
CASSQDGSGSETQYF
>TRBV5-1|TRBJ2-3|-|-
CASSFEGTDTQYF
>TRBV2|TRBJ2-5|-|-
CASSEVASQETQYF
>TRBV4-1|TRBJ1-4|-|-
CASSQLNEKLFF
>TRBV4-2|TRBJ2-7|-|-
CASSQADSSSYEQYF
>TRBV5-4|TRBJ1-1|-|-
CASLRGGDTEAFF
>TRBV20-1|TRBJ1-3|-|-
CSGGGGNTIYF
>TRBV10-3|TRBJ2-2|-|-
CAIGGNTGELFF
>TRBV28|TRBJ2-7|-|-
CASTWDGPYEQYF
>TRBV5-6|TRBJ2-3|-|-
CASSGGAVDTQYF
>TRBV9|TRBJ2-7|-|-
CASSGSGFSSYEQYF
>TRBV13|TRBJ2-7|-|-
CASSLVGFGGPDEQYF